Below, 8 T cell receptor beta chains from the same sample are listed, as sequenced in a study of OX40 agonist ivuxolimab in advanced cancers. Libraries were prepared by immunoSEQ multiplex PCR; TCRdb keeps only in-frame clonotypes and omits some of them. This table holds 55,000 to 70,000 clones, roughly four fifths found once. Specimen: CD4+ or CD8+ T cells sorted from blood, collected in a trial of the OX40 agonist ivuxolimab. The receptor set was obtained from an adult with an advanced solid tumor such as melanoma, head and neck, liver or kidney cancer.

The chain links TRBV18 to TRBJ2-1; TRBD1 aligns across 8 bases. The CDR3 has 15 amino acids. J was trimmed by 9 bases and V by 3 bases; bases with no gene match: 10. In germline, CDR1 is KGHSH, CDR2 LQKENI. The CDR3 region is CASSPGQGWGREQFF. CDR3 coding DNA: TGTGCCAGCTCACCCGGACAGGGTTGGGGTCGTGAGCAGTTCTTC.

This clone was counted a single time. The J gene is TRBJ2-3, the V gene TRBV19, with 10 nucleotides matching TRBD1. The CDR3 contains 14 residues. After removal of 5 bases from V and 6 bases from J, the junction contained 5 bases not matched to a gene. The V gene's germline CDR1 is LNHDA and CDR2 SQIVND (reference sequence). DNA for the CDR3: TGTGCCAGTAGTCCGGGACAGGGGATTGATACGCAGTATTTT. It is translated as CASSPGQGIDTQYF.

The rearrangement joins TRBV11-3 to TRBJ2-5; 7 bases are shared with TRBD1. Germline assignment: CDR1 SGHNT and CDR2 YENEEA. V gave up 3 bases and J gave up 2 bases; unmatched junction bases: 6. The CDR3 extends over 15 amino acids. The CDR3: CASSFRGLGQETQYF. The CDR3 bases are TGTGCCAGCAGCTTCAGGGGGTTGGGGCAAGAGACCCAGTACTTC.

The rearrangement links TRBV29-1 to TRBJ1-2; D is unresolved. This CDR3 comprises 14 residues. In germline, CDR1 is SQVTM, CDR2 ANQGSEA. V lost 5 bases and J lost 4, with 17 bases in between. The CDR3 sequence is CSVPDPLGSYGYTF. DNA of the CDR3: TGCAGCGTTCCCGACCCTCTAGGGAGCTATGGCTACACCTTC.

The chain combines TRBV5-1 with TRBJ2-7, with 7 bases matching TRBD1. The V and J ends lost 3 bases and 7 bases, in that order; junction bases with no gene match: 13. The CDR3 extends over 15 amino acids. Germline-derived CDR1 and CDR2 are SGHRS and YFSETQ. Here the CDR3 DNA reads TGCGCCAGCAGCTCCCCCTCACAGGGGTACGGGGAGCAGTACTTC. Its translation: CASSSPSQGYGEQYF. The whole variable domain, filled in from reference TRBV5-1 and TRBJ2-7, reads KAGVTQTPRYLIKTRGQQVTLSCSPISGHRSVSWYQQTPGQGLQFLFEYFSETQRNKGNFPGRFSGRQFSNSRSEMNVSTLELGDSALYLCASSSPSQGYGEQYFGPGTRLTVT.

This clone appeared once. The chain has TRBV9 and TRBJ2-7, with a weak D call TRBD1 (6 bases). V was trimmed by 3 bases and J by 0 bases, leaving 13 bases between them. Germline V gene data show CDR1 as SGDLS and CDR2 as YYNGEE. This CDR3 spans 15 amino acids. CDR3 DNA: TGTGCCAGCAGCGCTAGACAGGATATCTCCTACGAGCAGTACTTC. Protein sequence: CASSARQDISYEQYF.

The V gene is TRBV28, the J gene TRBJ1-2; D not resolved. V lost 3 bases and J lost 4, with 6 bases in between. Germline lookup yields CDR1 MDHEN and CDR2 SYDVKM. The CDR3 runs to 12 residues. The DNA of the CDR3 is TGTGCCAGCAGTTTTTACCCCTATGGCTACACCTTC. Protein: CASSFYPYGYTF.

The CDR3 protein is CASSLSGTPEMNTEAFF. The CDR3 region has the DNA TGCGCCAGCAGCTTGTCAGGGACACCCGAAATGAACACTGAAGCTTTCTTT. V and J are TRBV5-1 and TRBJ1-1; tentatively, D is TRBD1 (6 bases). Germline CDR1 reads SGHRS; CDR2 reads YFSETQ. The CDR3 is 17 residues long. Trimming removed 1 base at V and 0 bases at J, with 16 bases between.